These 24 T cell receptor beta chains originate from one sample sequenced in a study of early T cells in non-severe SARS-CoV-2 infection. One entry per CDR3 protein, called by TCRdb with MiXCR from the 5' RACE reads. The repertoire includes approximately 58,000 distinct CDR3 sequences, about 12% of them detected once, and approximately 2.5% sits in the top ten. Specimen: whole blood, collected at baseline. The receptors come from an adult who was a healthcare worker with PCR-confirmed SARS-CoV-2 infection or an uninfected control (not recorded which).

This clonotype was seen ten or more times. The V and J genes are TRBV20-1 and TRBJ2-1; D gene unclear. The germline V and J ends were trimmed by 5 bases and 5 bases, with 19 bases remaining between them. Looked up from germline, CDR1 is DFQATT and CDR2 is SNEGSKA (reference sequence). This CDR3 has 15 residues. The CDR3 sequence: CSAFQTILLDNEQFF. CDR3 nucleotide sequence: TGCAGTGCTTTTCAAACTATCCTCCTCGACAATGAGCAGTTCTTC.

This clonotype was seen only a few times. V is TRBV6-1 and J is TRBJ1-5; tentatively, D is TRBD1 (5 bases). The germline V gene has CDR1 MNHNS and CDR2 SASEGT. This CDR3 comprises 15 residues. V was clipped by 6 bases and J by 7 bases, with 19 bases between them. CDR3 amino acids: CASREQASSAQPQHF. The CDR3 nucleotides are TGTGCCAGCAGGGAACAGGCTTCTTCCGCGCAGCCCCAGCATTTT.

This clonotype was found a few times. The chain carries TRBV6-2 or TRBV6-3 and TRBJ2-5, with TRBD1 matching over 7 bases. There are 16 residues in the CDR3. The germline CDR1 and CDR2 sequences are MNHEY and SVGEGT. Trimming cost V 6 bases and J 0 bases; bases outside gene matches: 10. As DNA, the CDR3 is TGTGCCAGCAGCCTCCTAGGGACAGCCTACCAAGAGACCCAGTACTTC. Protein: CASSLLGTAYQETQYF.

This clonotype was detected ten times or more. The chain carries TRBV7-9 and TRBJ1-2, with D hard to call. This CDR3 is built from 15 residues. V lost 3 bases and J 6 bases, leaving 17 bases between the germline ends. Germline CDR1 SEHNR, CDR2 FQNEAQ (reference sequence). The CDR3 loop is CASSFTAGGANGYTF. The CDR3 DNA follows: TGTGCCAGCAGCTTTACGGCGGGAGGTGCTAATGGCTACACCTTC.

This clonotype has a handful of counts. This chain uses TRBV6-2 or TRBV6-3 with TRBJ2-7; D gene uncertain. Germline CDR1 reads MNHEY; CDR2 reads SVGEGT. V lost 4 bases and J 1 base, leaving 5 bases between the germline ends. The CDR3 has 12 amino acids. The CDR3 is CASSLTSYEQYF. The CDR3 DNA sequence: TGTGCCAGCAGTTTGACTTCCTACGAGCAGTACTTC.

The chain is built from TRBV18 and TRBJ2-2; 12 bases are a match to TRBD2. This CDR3 region has 15 residues. After removal of 7 bases from V and 6 bases from J, the junction contained 6 bases not matched to a gene. Germline V gene data show CDR1 as KGHSH and CDR2 as LQKENI. The chain's CDR3 is CASFGLAGRPGELFF. DNA of the CDR3: TGTGCCAGCTTCGGACTAGCGGGGAGACCCGGGGAGCTGTTTTTT.

This clonotype turned up a few times. The chain links TRBV29-1 to TRBJ2-3; 16 bases match TRBD2. This CDR3 has 16 residues. Germline CDR1 and CDR2: SQVTM and ANQGSEA. V shed 6 bases and J 5 bases; nucleotides not matched to a gene: 8. The CDR3 DNA is TGCAGCGTCGCGAAGGGACTAGCGGGAGGGGAAGATACGCAGTATTTT. Its translation is CSVAKGLAGGEDTQYF.

The chain has TRBV20-1 and TRBJ2-1; the D is unclear. There are 15 residues in the CDR3. V dropped 0 bases and J dropped 6 bases, with 15 bases sitting between them. Germline CDR1 DFQATT, CDR2 SNEGSKA (reference sequence). The CDR3 sequence is CSARDGRNRLNEQFF. The CDR3 region has the DNA TGCAGTGCTAGAGATGGGCGGAACCGACTCAATGAGCAGTTCTTC.

J is TRBJ2-5 and V is TRBV10-1, with 9 bases that match TRBD2. Germline CDR1 reads WNHNN; CDR2 reads SYGVQD (reference sequence). With 6 bases clipped from V and 5 bases from J, the junction kept 7 bases outside the gene matches. The CDR3 is made up of 14 amino acids. The CDR3 DNA is TGCGCCAGCAGCATTAGCGGGAGTAGGGAGACCCAGTACTTC. Residues: CASSISGSRETQYF.

This chain joins TRBV18 and TRBJ1-1; tentative D call: TRBD1 (6 bases). The CDR3 runs to 13 residues. V lost 6 bases, J lost 6 bases, and 14 bases lay in between. Per the germline V gene, CDR1 is KGHSH and CDR2 is LQKENI. For the CDR3, the DNA is TGTGCCAGCTCTAACAGGGATGAAGCTGAAGCTTTCTTT. This encodes CASSNRDEAEAFF.

This clonotype was found a few times. This chain links TRBV5-1 with TRBJ2-3; D may be TRBD1 (6 bases). The germline V gene has CDR1 SGHRS and CDR2 YFSETQ. CDR3 length: 14 residues. The V gene lost 4 bases and the J gene lost 1 base, with 10 bases spanning the gap. The CDR3 sequence is CASSKWTGTDTQYF. CDR3 DNA: TGCGCCAGCAGCAAGTGGACAGGCACAGATACGCAGTATTTT. Looking up the rest from reference TRBV5-1 and TRBJ2-3 gives the full variable domain: KAGVTQTPRYLIKTRGQQVTLSCSPISGHRSVSWYQQTPGQGLQFLFEYFSETQRNKGNFPGRFSGRQFSNSRSEMNVSTLELGDSALYLCASSKWTGTDTQYFGPGTRLTVL.

This clonotype was observed a single time. One end of the junction varies from germline; a read error may be responsible. The CDR3 nucleotides are TGTGCCAGCAGCCCTGGCACAGATATGCAGTATTTT. This sequence encodes CASSPGTDMQYF. This chain uses TRBV7-2 with TRBJ2-3; D gene unclear. This CDR3 contains 12 residues. Germline loops: CDR1 SGHTA, CDR2 FQGNSA. Full variable domain (outside the CDR3, taken from reference TRBV7-2 and TRBJ2-3): GAGVSQSPSNKVTEKGKDVELRCDPISGHTALYWYRQSLGQGLEFLIYFQGNSAPDKSGLPSDRFSAERTGGSVSTLTIQRTQQEDSAVYLCASSPGTDMQYFGPGTRLTVL.

The chain joins TRBV11-3 to TRBJ1-1; D uncertain. V lost 5 bases and J lost 1, with 8 bases in between. The CDR3 loop spans 13 amino acids. Per germline, CDR1 SGHNT and CDR2 YENEEA. CDR3 loop: CASSILRNTEAFF. The CDR3 region has the DNA TGTGCCAGCAGCATCCTTCGGAACACTGAAGCTTTCTTT.

The chain has TRBV28 and TRBJ1-1; TRBD1 matches at 7 bases. Germline trimming cut 3 bases from V and 8 bases from J; bases unmatched to any gene: 12. The germline V gene encodes CDR1 MDHEN and CDR2 SYDVKM. The CDR3 sequence is 15 residues long. Here the CDR3 reads CASSFIDRVGGEAFF. CDR3 coding DNA: TGTGCCAGCAGTTTTATAGACAGGGTTGGAGGAGAAGCTTTCTTT.

The CDR3 loop reads CASSRDYGRPDTQYF. The CDR3 region has the DNA TGTGCCAGCAGCCGGGACTATGGGAGACCAGATACGCAGTATTTT. The chain combines TRBV3-2 with TRBJ2-3; the D call of TRBD2 is as the table states it, not checked on the DNA. TRBV3-2 corresponds to a pseudogene. The CDR3 sequence is 15 residues long.

The chain employs TRBV2 and TRBJ1-6; D is undetermined. Trimming took off 1 base at V and 8 bases at J, with 12 bases between the two ends. This CDR3 is built from 15 residues. CDR1 is SNHLY and CDR2 is FYNNEI in the germline V gene. In DNA, the CDR3 is TGTGCCAGCAGTGAAGAGGGTACGACGCATTCACCCCTCCACTTT. Its translation: CASSEEGTTHSPLHF. Full variable domain (rest looked up from reference TRBV2 and TRBJ1-6): EPEVTQTPSHQVTQMGQEVILRCVPISNHLYFYWYRQILGQKVEFLVSFYNNEISEKSEIFDDQFSVERPDGSNFTLKIRSTKLEDSAMYFCASSEEGTTHSPLHFGNGTRLTVT.

This clonotype was found a few times. The chain recombines TRBV18 with TRBJ2-2, with TRBD1 matching over 10 bases. Germline trimming cut 4 bases from V and 4 bases from J; bases unmatched to any gene: 6. This CDR3 region has 16 residues. Germline CDR1 KGHSH, CDR2 LQKENI. CDR3 in amino acids: CASSQGQGQGTGELFF. CDR3 DNA sequence: TGTGCCAGCTCACAGGGACAGGGGCAAGGCACCGGGGAGCTGTTTTTT.

This clonotype was found a few times. The CDR3 nucleotides are TGCAGTGCCCGCCACCCGGCAGAACACACAGATACGCAGTATTTT. Protein sequence: CSARHPAEHTDTQYF. V is TRBV20-1 and J is TRBJ2-3; D is unresolved. The V and J ends lost 6 bases and 2 bases respectively, with 18 bases between them. Looked up from germline, CDR1 is DFQATT and CDR2 is SNEGSKA (reference sequence). The CDR3 sequence is 15 residues long.

CDR3 loop: CASSQEKEWDRAGYTF. The CDR3, as DNA: TGCGCCAGCAGCCAAGAAAAGGAGTGGGACAGGGCTGGCTACACCTTC. V gene TRBV4-3 combines with J gene TRBJ1-2; 9 bases fit TRBD1. The CDR3 loop spans 16 amino acids. Trimming at V came to 0 bases and at J to 7 bases, leaving 9 bases not matched to a gene. Germline V CDR1 and CDR2: LGHNA, YSLEER.

This clonotype was counted ten times or more. This chain joins TRBV29-1 and TRBJ1-4, with D perhaps TRBD1 (5 bases). Looked up from germline, CDR1 is SQVTM and CDR2 is ANQGSEA. Trimming stripped 3 bases from V and 10 bases from J, with 9 bases between. The CDR3 is 11 residues long. This CDR3 is CSVEGERKLFF. Here the CDR3 DNA reads TGCAGCGTTGAGGGGGAGAGAAAACTGTTTTTT.

This clonotype was seen ten or more times. A read error is possible here, since a much larger clone lies one base away. The chain links TRBV28 to TRBJ1-3, with D perhaps matching TRBD1 (5 bases). This CDR3 spans 20 amino acids. The germline gives CDR1 MDHEN, CDR2 SYDVKM. CDR3 nucleotide sequence: TGTGCCAGCAGTTTATTGGGCCGCAGGACACCTAATACCTCTGAAAACACCATATATTTT. Translation gives CASSLLGRRTPNTSENTIYF.

This clonotype was observed a few times. The gene calls are TRBV11-3 and TRBJ2-2, with D possibly matching TRBD2 (5 bases). Germline V gene lookup returns CDR1 SGHNT and CDR2 YENEEA. The CDR3 length is 14 residues. The V end lost 0 bases, the J end lost 4 bases, and 6 bases lay between the germline ends. The CDR3 loop reads CASSLEAGTGELFF. The CDR3 nucleotides read TGTGCCAGCAGCTTAGAGGCGGGCACCGGGGAGCTGTTTTTT.

The chain combines TRBV11-2 with TRBJ2-4; no clear D. Germline assignment: CDR1 SGHAT and CDR2 FQNNGV. V dropped 3 bases and J dropped 0 bases, with 3 bases sitting between them. This CDR3 comprises 13 residues. The CDR3 DNA reads TGTGCCAGCAGCTTTCTAGCCAAAAACATTCAGTACTTC. Translating gives CASSFLAKNIQYF.

This chain uses TRBV6-2 or TRBV6-3 with TRBJ1-1; D unclear. The CDR3 runs to 15 residues. Looked up from germline, CDR1 is MNHEY and CDR2 is SVGEGT. V was pared by 0 bases and J by 3 bases, with 11 bases between. The CDR3 DNA reads as TGTGCCAGCAGTTACTCGTGGGCGAGTCACACTGAAGCTTTCTTT. This codes for CASSYSWASHTEAFF.